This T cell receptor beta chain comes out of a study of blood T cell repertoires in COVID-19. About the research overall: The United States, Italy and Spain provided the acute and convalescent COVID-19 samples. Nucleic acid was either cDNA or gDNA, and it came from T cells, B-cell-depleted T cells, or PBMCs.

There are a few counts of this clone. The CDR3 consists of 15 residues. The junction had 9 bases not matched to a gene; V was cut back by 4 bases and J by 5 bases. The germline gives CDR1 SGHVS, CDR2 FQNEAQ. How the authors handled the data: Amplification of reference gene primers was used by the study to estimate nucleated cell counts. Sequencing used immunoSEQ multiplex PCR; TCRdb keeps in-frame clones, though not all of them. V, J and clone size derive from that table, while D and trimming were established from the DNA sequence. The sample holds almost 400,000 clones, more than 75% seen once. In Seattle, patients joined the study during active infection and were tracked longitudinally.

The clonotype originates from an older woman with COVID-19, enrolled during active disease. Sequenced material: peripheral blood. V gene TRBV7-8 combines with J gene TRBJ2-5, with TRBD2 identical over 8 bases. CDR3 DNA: TGTGCCAGCAGCTGGCGGGGGGCGAAATGGGAGACCCAGTACTTC. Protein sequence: CASSWRGAKWETQYF.